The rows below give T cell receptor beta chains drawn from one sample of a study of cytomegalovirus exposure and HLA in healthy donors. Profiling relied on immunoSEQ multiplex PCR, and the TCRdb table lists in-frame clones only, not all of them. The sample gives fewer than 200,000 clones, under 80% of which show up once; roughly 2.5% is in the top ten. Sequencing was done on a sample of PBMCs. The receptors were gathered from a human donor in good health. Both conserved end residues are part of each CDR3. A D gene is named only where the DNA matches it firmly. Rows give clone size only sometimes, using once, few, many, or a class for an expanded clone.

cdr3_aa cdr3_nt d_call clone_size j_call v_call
CASSLVAGGANEQFF TGTGCCAGCAGCTTAGTGGCGGGGGGGGCCAATGAGCAGTTCTTC TRBD2 NA TRBJ2-1 TRBV7-3
CASSQDQRQGAYEQYF TGCGCCAGCAGCCAAGATCAAAGACAGGGGGCCTACGAGCAGTACTTC TRBD1 NA TRBJ2-7 TRBV4-3
CASRTGGAGGELFF TGTGCCAGCAGGACAGGGGGCGCAGGCGGGGAGCTGTTTTTT TRBD1 NA TRBJ2-2 TRBV6-1
CASSVDISGNTGELFF TGTGCCAGCAGCGTAGATATTAGCGGTAACACCGGGGAGCTGTTTTTT NA once TRBJ2-2 TRBV9
CASSLVGGVQETQYF TGTGCCAGCAGCCTAGTCGGAGGAGTCCAAGAGACCCAGTACTTC NA NA TRBJ2-5 TRBV7-9
CASSPGQPMNTEAFF TGTGCCAGCAGTCCGGGACAGCCCATGAACACTGAAGCTTTCTTT TRBD1 NA TRBJ1-1 TRBV6-1
CAISERTDYEQYF TGTGCCATCAGTGAGCGGACAGACTACGAGCAGTACTTC NA NA TRBJ2-7 TRBV10-3
CASRRQGNQPQHF TGTGCCAGCAGGAGACAGGGTAATCAGCCCCAGCATTTT TRBD1 NA TRBJ1-5 TRBV6-4
CASRTLLTSAKTDTQYF TGTGCCAGCAGGACCCTACTGACTAGCGCTAAAACAGATACGCAGTATTTT TRBD2 NA TRBJ2-3 TRBV7-9
CSVVRGAETQYF TGCAGCGTTGTCAGGGGCGCTGAGACCCAGTACTTC NA few TRBJ2-5 TRBV29-1
CASSVGVAGAPGTQYF TGTGCCAGCAGCGTAGGTGTAGCGGGGGCCCCTGGGACCCAGTACTTC TRBD2 NA TRBJ2-5 TRBV9
CASSLGLARGEEGYTF TGTGCCAGCAGCTTAGGGTTGGCCAGGGGAGAGGAGGGCTACACCTTC NA NA TRBJ1-2 TRBV7-8
CASSLWDRVTVF TGTGCCAGCAGCCTATGGGACAGAGTTACGGTCTTC TRBD1 NA TRBJ2-1 TRBV5-6
CATLSSVYGYTF TGTGCCACCCTATCAAGCGTCTATGGCTACACCTTC NA NA TRBJ1-2 TRBV6-5
CASSQEISVEKLFF TGCGCCAGCAGCCAAGAGATTTCGGTTGAAAAACTGTTTTTT NA NA TRBJ1-4 TRBV4-1
CASSVGLAIQGDTQYF TGTGCCAGCAGCGTAGGACTAGCGATCCAGGGTGATACGCAGTATTTT TRBD2 NA TRBJ2-3 TRBV9
CASSFEGQTMNTEAFF TGCGCCAGCAGCTTCGAGGGACAGACGATGAACACTGAAGCTTTCTTT TRBD1 NA TRBJ1-1 TRBV5-1
CASSIGQGYGNQPQHF TGTGCCAGTAGTATAGGACAGGGGTATGGCAATCAGCCCCAGCATTTT TRBD1 NA TRBJ1-5 TRBV19
CSLKIGGDYGYTF TGCAGCCTTAAAATAGGGGGGGATTATGGCTACACCTTC NA NA TRBJ1-2 TRBV29-1
CAISPPGHREETQYF TGTGCCATCTCTCCCCCGGGACACCGAGAAGAGACCCAGTACTTC NA NA TRBJ2-5 TRBV9
CASSYSTGGEKLFF TGTGCCAGCAGTTACTCGACAGGAGGTGAAAAACTGTTTTTT NA NA TRBJ1-4 TRBV6-5
CASSLEVTSGVPYNEQFF TGTGCCAGCAGCTTAGAGGTTACTAGCGGGGTCCCCTACAATGAGCAGTTCTTC TRBD2 NA TRBJ2-1 TRBV7-2
CASSPQGSNTGELFF TGTGCCAGCAGCCCACAGGGTTCGAACACCGGGGAGCTGTTTTTT NA NA TRBJ2-2 TRBV7-2
CASSLEKGAGGNTIYF TGCGCCAGCAGCTTGGAGAAGGGGGCGGGTGGAAACACCATATATTTT TRBD1 NA TRBJ1-3 TRBV5-1
CASSMTVNTEAFF TGTGCCAGTAGTATGACTGTGAACACTGAAGCTTTCTTT NA NA TRBJ1-1 TRBV19
CASSLRRGVFEQYF TGTGCCAGCAGCTTAAGGAGGGGTGTCTTCGAGCAGTACTTC NA NA TRBJ2-7 TRBV7-6
CASSYKYEQYF TGTGCCAGCAGTTATAAATACGAGCAGTACTTC NA NA TRBJ2-7 TRBV6-5
CASSLEPGTGGNEQFF TGTGCCAGCAGCTTAGAACCCGGGACAGGGGGCAATGAGCAGTTCTTC TRBD1 NA TRBJ2-1 TRBV13
CASSRPRGQAIYGYTF TGTGCCAGCAGCCGCCCCCGAGGACAGGCGATCTATGGCTACACCTTC TRBD1 NA TRBJ1-2 TRBV5-4
CASRGVLIRNEQFF TGTGCCAGCAGAGGGGTCCTTATTAGGAATGAGCAGTTCTTC NA NA TRBJ2-1 TRBV2
CASSVEALAGINEQFF TGTGCCAGCAGCGTAGAGGCACTAGCGGGTATCAATGAGCAGTTCTTC TRBD2 NA TRBJ2-1 TRBV9
CASSDGRRIYGYTF TGTGCCAGCAGCGACGGACGGAGGATCTATGGCTACACCTTC NA NA TRBJ1-2 TRBV11-2
CASSPSRGTDTQYF TGTGCCAGCAGCCCAAGCAGGGGCACAGATACGCAGTATTTT NA few TRBJ2-3 TRBV6-5
CSAASSSGYTF TGCAGCGCCGCGTCCTCTAGCGGCTACACCTTC NA NA TRBJ1-2 TRBV29-1
CASRRYNMNTEAFF TGTGCCAGCAGACGATATAACATGAACACTGAAGCTTTCTTT NA NA TRBJ1-1 TRBV6-5
CASSQVEREAFF TGTGCCAGCAGCCAAGTCGAGCGAGAAGCTTTCTTT NA NA TRBJ1-1 TRBV14
CASSLETYNEQYF TGTGCCAGCAGCTTAGAGACTTATAACGAGCAGTACTTC NA NA TRBJ2-7 TRBV11-3
CASNLRVEAFF TGTGCCAGCAACCTACGTGTTGAAGCTTTCTTT NA NA TRBJ1-1 TRBV7-9
CASRQGISGNTIYF TGTGCCAGCAGACAGGGTATCTCTGGAAACACCATATATTTT NA once TRBJ1-3 TRBV6-5
CASSMGQGADYGYTF TGTGCCAGCAGTATGGGACAGGGGGCCGACTATGGCTACACCTTC TRBD1 few TRBJ1-2 TRBV2